Following are 11 T cell receptor beta chains from one sample sequenced in a study of cytomegalovirus exposure and HLA in healthy donors. Clones were read by immunoSEQ multiplex PCR, and TCRdb kept only the in-frame ones, dropping some. The table records more than 150,000 clones, more than 70% of them present only once. Sequencing was performed on PBMCs. Every receptor here comes from a man aged 18 to 35 in good health and CMV-seronegative.

The chain carries TRBV6-1 and TRBJ2-5, with TRBD2 as a possible D gene (6 bases). Germline assignment: CDR1 MNHNS and CDR2 SASEGT. The CDR3 loop spans 15 amino acids. V lost 2 bases to trimming and J lost 2 bases, with 12 bases between them. The CDR3 DNA follows: TGTGCCAGCAGTGAATGGCCGGGGACTCAAGAGACCCAGTACTTC. Its translation: CASSEWPGTQETQYF.

This clone was observed a handful of times. The chain uses TRBV18 and TRBJ1-4, with D uncertain. The V end was cut by 4 bases, the J end by 8 bases, with 11 bases between. Looked up from germline, CDR1 is KGHSH and CDR2 is LQKENI. This CDR3 has 13 residues. This CDR3 is CASSLLVYEKLFF. In DNA form, the CDR3 reads TGTGCCAGCTCACTCCTAGTTTACGAAAAACTGTTTTTT.

The chain links TRBV10-1 to TRBJ2-7; 12 nucleotides align to TRBD1. This CDR3 contains 15 residues. The junction had 3 bases not matched to a gene; V was cut back by 2 bases and J by 4 bases. In germline, CDR1 is WNHNN, CDR2 SYGVQD (reference sequence). The CDR3 loop is CASSEGTGGRYEQYF. In DNA form, the CDR3 reads TGCGCCAGCAGTGAGGGGACAGGGGGCAGATACGAGCAGTACTTC.

This chain uses TRBV6-5 with TRBJ1-1, with TRBD1 matching 7 bases. Germline CDR1 is MNHEY and CDR2 is SVGAGI. Trimming took 5 bases from V and 6 from J; bases not matched to a gene: 9. CDR3 length: 14 amino acids. In DNA form, the CDR3 reads TGTGCCAGCAGTCCGGGACAGAGTAGAGCTGAAGCTTTCTTT. This sequence encodes CASSPGQSRAEAFF.

V is TRBV5-6 and J is TRBJ1-3, with D possibly being TRBD1 (5 bases). Trimming took off 4 bases at V and 1 base at J, with 6 bases between the two ends. CDR3 size: 13 residues. From germline, CDR1 is SGHDT and CDR2 YYEEEE. CDR3 nucleotide sequence: TGTGCCAGCAGCGGGACTTCTGGAAACACCATATATTTT. Encoded protein: CASSGTSGNTIYF.

The chain is built from TRBV28 and TRBJ1-5; D is ambiguous. V was clipped by 1 base and J by 11 bases, with 24 bases between them. Germline lookup yields CDR1 MDHEN and CDR2 SYDVKM. The CDR3 spans 17 residues. The CDR3 bases are TGTGCCAGCAGTTTATCCCATATGAAGAAGGTGGAGTCAGCCCAGCATTTT. This sequence encodes CASSLSHMKKVESAQHF.

This chain connects TRBV23-1 to TRBJ2-7; D remains unclear. TRBV23-1 has ORF status, its function being uncertain. The CDR3 runs to 12 residues. Trimming shortened V by 6 bases and J by 7 bases, and 13 bases separated the two germline ends. CDR3 region: CASSEGAREQYV. CDR3 nucleotides: TGCGCCAGCAGCGAAGGTGCGAGGGAGCAGTACGTC.

The rearrangement joins TRBV6-1 to TRBJ1-4; 9 nucleotides line up with TRBD1. The CDR3 runs 14 residues. Germline V CDR1 and CDR2: MNHNS, SASEGT. V lost 4 bases to trimming and J lost 7 bases; unmatched junction nucleotides: 4. CDR3 DNA sequence: TGTGCCAGCAGTGTCACAGGGGGCGTTGAAAAACTGTTTTTT. It yields the protein CASSVTGGVEKLFF.

The J gene is TRBJ2-7, the V gene TRBV7-9; a weak D match, TRBD2 (6 bases). Germline CDR1 SEHNR, CDR2 FQNEAQ (reference sequence). CDR3 size: 17 residues. Deletions cut 0 bases from V and 0 bases from J, with 15 bases between. Here the CDR3 DNA reads TGTGCCAGCAGCTTAGCGCTCGGAGGGACGGGCTCCTACGAGCAGTACTTC. It yields the protein CASSLALGGTGSYEQYF.

The chain recombines TRBV30 with TRBJ2-1, with 7 bases that match TRBD2. The ends lost 3 bases at V and 0 bases at J; junction bases unmatched: 8. The CDR3 extends over 16 amino acids. Germline-derived CDR1 and CDR2 are GTSNPN and SVGIG (reference sequence). The CDR3 spells CAWRLSGTYSYNEQFF. The CDR3 coding sequence is TGTGCCTGGAGGTTAAGCGGGACCTACTCCTACAATGAGCAGTTCTTC.

The chain carries TRBV30 and TRBJ1-1; D remains unclear. Germline CDR1 GTSNPN, CDR2 SVGIG (reference sequence). The CDR3 has 14 amino acids. Trimming removed 0 bases from V and 1 base from J, with 9 bases in between. CDR3 amino acids: CAWSVEKSNTEAFF. In nucleotides, the CDR3 is TGTGCCTGGAGTGTAGAGAAGTCGAACACTGAAGCTTTCTTT.